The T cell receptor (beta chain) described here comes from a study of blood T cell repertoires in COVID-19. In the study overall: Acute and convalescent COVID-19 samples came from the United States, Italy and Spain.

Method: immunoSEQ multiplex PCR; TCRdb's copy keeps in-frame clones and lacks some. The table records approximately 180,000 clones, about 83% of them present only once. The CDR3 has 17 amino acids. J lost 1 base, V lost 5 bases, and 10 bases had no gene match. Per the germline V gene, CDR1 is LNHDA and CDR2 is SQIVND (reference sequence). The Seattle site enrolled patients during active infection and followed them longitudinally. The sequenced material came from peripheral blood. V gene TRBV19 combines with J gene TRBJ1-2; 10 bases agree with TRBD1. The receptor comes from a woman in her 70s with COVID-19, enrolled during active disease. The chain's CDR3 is CASSPRDRGFVNYGYTF. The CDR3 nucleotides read TGTGCCAGTAGTCCCCGGGACAGGGGATTCGTTAACTATGGCTACACCTTC.